The 20 T cell receptor beta chains listed next were all sequenced from one sample in a study of T cell responses to AZD1222 COVID-19 vaccine. Assay: immunoSEQ multiplex PCR; the TCRdb copy retains only in-frame clones and omits some. The sample has about 140,000 clones, under 95% seen once; the top ten hold roughly 7.1%. The sequencing used peripheral blood, collected 28 days after the second dose of the MenACWY control vaccine. Receptor source: an adult who received the MenACWY meningococcal vaccine as a control.

This chain connects TRBV10-3 to TRBJ2-3; 7 bases align to TRBD2. This CDR3 has 12 amino acids. The germline V gene encodes CDR1 ENHRY and CDR2 SYGVKD. Losses at the gene ends were 10 bases for V and 4 bases for J; bases not matched to a gene: 5. The CDR3 DNA reads as TGTGCCACCGGTGGGGGGGCAGATACGCAGTATTTT. Encoded protein: CATGGGADTQYF.

The genes are TRBV7-3 and TRBJ2-6; possible D gene TRBD1, 5 bases. Germline CDR1 and CDR2: SGHTA and FQGTGA. There are 15 residues in the CDR3. The V end was cut by 4 bases, the J end by 0 bases, with 7 bases between. The CDR3: CASSSGPSGANVLTF. In DNA, the CDR3 is TGTGCCAGCAGCTCAGGGCCCTCTGGGGCCAACGTCCTGACTTTC.

The gene calls are TRBV28 and TRBJ1-4; D ambiguous. The CDR3 is made up of 15 amino acids. In germline, CDR1 is MDHEN, CDR2 SYDVKM. The V end lost 6 bases, the J end lost 8 bases, and 19 bases lay between the germline ends. As DNA, the CDR3 is TGTGCCAGCAGCCCCGGACCCGGGGATTGGGAAAAACTGTTTTTT. This translates into CASSPGPGDWEKLFF. Drawing the rest from reference TRBV28 and TRBJ1-4, the complete variable domain is DVKVTQSSRYLVKRTGEKVFLECVQDMDHENMFWYRQDPGLGLRLIYFSYDVKMKEKGDIPEGYSVSREKKERFSLILESASTNQTSMYLCASSPGPGDWEKLFFGSGTQLSVL.

This chain's CDR3 is CASSYSTVAYEQYF. CDR3 DNA: TGTGCCAGCAGTTACTCGACGGTTGCCTACGAGCAGTACTTC. The chain combines TRBV6-6 with TRBJ2-7; D unresolved. The length of the CDR3 is 14 residues. V lost 0 bases, J lost 2 bases, and 8 bases lay in between. Per the germline V gene, CDR1 is MNHNY and CDR2 is SVGAGI (reference sequence).

This chain links TRBV4-3 with TRBJ2-4; D not certain. This CDR3 region has 17 residues. Germline values: CDR1 LGHNA, CDR2 YSLEER. Trimming took 2 bases from V and 1 from J, leaving 15 bases between them. The CDR3 loop is CASSQYEKAGAKNIQYF. The DNA for the CDR3 is TGCGCCAGCAGCCAATATGAAAAAGCTGGGGCCAAAAACATTCAGTACTTC.

This clone is a singleton in its sample. The DNA for the CDR3 is TGTGCCAGTAGTATAGGAGGGCGAGGGACTGAAGCTTTCTTT. Protein sequence: CASSIGGRGTEAFF. This rearrangement joins TRBV19 to TRBJ1-1; D is undetermined. With 1 base removed from V and 5 bases from J, the gap between germline ends came to 11 bases. The germline gives CDR1 LNHDA, CDR2 SQIVND (reference sequence). The CDR3 contains 14 residues.

V gene TRBV28 combines with J gene TRBJ2-5; 12 bases are shared with TRBD1. From germline, CDR1 is MDHEN and CDR2 SYDVKM. The CDR3 loop spans 16 amino acids. Trimming took 3 bases from V and 7 from J; bases not matched to a gene: 9. The CDR3 DNA reads as TGTGCCAGCAGTTTGGCGGGACAGGGGGCGGGTGGGACCCAGTACTTC. Its translation: CASSLAGQGAGGTQYF. The entire variable domain, with the rest obtained from reference TRBV28 and TRBJ2-5, is as follows: DVKVTQSSRYLVKRTGEKVFLECVQDMDHENMFWYRQDPGLGLRLIYFSYDVKMKEKGDIPEGYSVSREKKERFSLILESASTNQTSMYLCASSLAGQGAGGTQYFGPGTRLLVL.

V and J are TRBV30 and TRBJ1-6; D gene uncertain. With 2 bases removed from V and 5 bases from J, the gap between germline ends came to 10 bases. Germline V gives CDR1 GTSNPN, CDR2 SVGIG (reference sequence). This CDR3 has 14 amino acids. Here the CDR3 reads CAWSFGTDNSPLHF. The CDR3, as DNA: TGTGCCTGGAGTTTCGGCACAGATAATTCACCCCTCCACTTT. The complete variable domain, with remaining parts taken from reference TRBV30 and TRBJ1-6, reads SQTIHQWPATLVQPVGSPLSLECTVEGTSNPNLYWYRQAAGRGLQLLFYSVGIGQISSEVPQNLSASRPQDRQFILSSKKLLLSDSGFYLCAWSFGTDNSPLHFGNGTRLTVT.

This clone has only a few counts. This chain uses TRBV28 with TRBJ1-2, with 7 bases identical to TRBD1. V dropped 5 bases and J dropped 6; count of bases not matched to a gene: 6. Germline-derived CDR1 and CDR2 are MDHEN and SYDVKM. CDR3 length: 13 amino acids. The CDR3 DNA reads TGTGCCAGCAGTCTTGAGGGGGCACATGGCTACACCTTC. Translated: CASSLEGAHGYTF.

This chain joins TRBV28 and TRBJ1-2, with D perhaps TRBD1 (5 bases). Deletions cut 4 bases from V and 5 bases from J, with 5 bases between. CDR3 size: 11 residues. The germline V gene encodes CDR1 MDHEN and CDR2 SYDVKM. DNA of the CDR3: TGTGCCAGCAGTTGGGGGTATGGCTACACCTTC. The encoded protein is CASSWGYGYTF.

The chain combines TRBV7-2 with TRBJ1-4; no reliable D call. V lost 5 bases and J 8 bases, leaving 9 bases between the germline ends. CDR3 length: 12 residues. The germline CDR1 and CDR2 sequences are SGHTA and FQGNSA. Here the CDR3 reads CASSNRREKLFF. In DNA form, the CDR3 reads TGTGCCAGCAGCAATCGAAGGGAAAAACTGTTTTTT.

V is TRBV6-6 and J is TRBJ2-2, with D tentatively TRBD1 (7 bases). The CDR3 runs 14 residues. CDR1 and CDR2 (germline): MNHNY, SVGAGI (reference sequence). V was trimmed by 6 bases and J by 4 bases, leaving 12 bases between them. The DNA of the CDR3 is TGTGCCAGCAGCCGCGGGACAGCCACCGGGGAGCTGTTTTTT. Amino acids: CASSRGTATGELFF.

CDR3 sequence reads: CASSGQGYYGYTF. CDR3 DNA sequence: TGTGCCAGCAGTGGGCAGGGATACTATGGCTACACCTTC. The rearrangement links TRBV2 to TRBJ1-2; D is perhaps TRBD1 (5 bases). V dropped 4 bases and J dropped 3 bases, with 9 bases sitting between them. CDR3 length equals 13 residues. The V gene's germline CDR1 is SNHLY and CDR2 FYNNEI. The whole variable domain, remainder taken from reference TRBV2 and TRBJ1-2, is EPEVTQTPSHQVTQMGQEVILRCVPISNHLYFYWYRQILGQKVEFLVSFYNNEISEKSEIFDDQFSVERPDGSNFTLKIRSTKLEDSAMYFCASSGQGYYGYTFGSGTRLTVV.

The V gene is TRBV12-3 or TRBV12-4, the J gene TRBJ2-7; D is unclear. Trimming left V 0 bases short and J 4 bases short, with 7 bases between. The CDR3 sequence is 13 residues long. DNA of the CDR3: TGTGCCAGCAGTTTAGCCTACGTATACGAGCAGTACTTC. Translation: CASSLAYVYEQYF.

The J gene is TRBJ1-2, the V gene TRBV28, with D possibly matching TRBD1 (6 bases). CDR3 length: 15 amino acids. Trimming left V 2 bases short and J 3 bases short, with 13 bases between. Germline values: CDR1 MDHEN, CDR2 SYDVKM. The DNA for the CDR3 is TGTGCCAGCAGTTTACCGCAGGGGCCCTACTATGGCTACACCTTC. This codes for CASSLPQGPYYGYTF.

The V and J genes are TRBV28 and TRBJ2-2; 7 bases match TRBD2. Unmatched junction bases numbered 10, after V lost 6 bases and J lost 3 bases. The CDR3 loop spans 16 amino acids. Germline CDR1 MDHEN, CDR2 SYDVKM. The CDR3 sequence: CASSRMGGVHTGELFF. CDR3 bases: TGTGCCAGCAGCCGTATGGGGGGGGTTCACACCGGGGAGCTGTTTTTT.

This chain uses TRBV28 with TRBJ1-5, with D tentatively TRBD1 (6 bases). The germline gives CDR1 MDHEN, CDR2 SYDVKM. There are 15 residues in the CDR3. Trimming took 7 bases from V and 5 from J, leaving 18 bases between them. The CDR3 reads CASIITGDTDQPQHF. CDR3 nucleotides: TGTGCCAGCATCATAACCGGGGACACCGATCAGCCCCAGCATTTT. The whole variable domain, remainder taken from reference TRBV28 and TRBJ1-5, is DVKVTQSSRYLVKRTGEKVFLECVQDMDHENMFWYRQDPGLGLRLIYFSYDVKMKEKGDIPEGYSVSREKKERFSLILESASTNQTSMYLCASIITGDTDQPQHFGDGTRLSIL.

V gene TRBV5-4 combines with J gene TRBJ2-2; TRBD1 matches at 7 bases. V lost 0 bases and J lost 3; bases outside the gene matches: 17. This CDR3 is 20 amino acids long. The germline V gene has CDR1 SGHNT and CDR2 YYREEE (reference sequence). This CDR3 is CASSLGDLPGRGPYTGELFF. In DNA, the CDR3 is TGTGCCAGCAGCTTGGGCGACCTACCGGGTAGGGGGCCCTACACCGGGGAGCTGTTTTTT.

The chain combines TRBV28 with TRBJ1-5, with a possible D match to TRBD1 (5 bases). The V end lost 6 bases, the J end lost 9 bases, and 12 bases lay between the germline ends. The CDR3 is made up of 12 amino acids. CDR1 MDHEN and CDR2 SYDVKM come from the germline V gene. CDR3 sequence (DNA): TGTGCCAGCAGGACACAGGTCGCGCCCCAGCATTTT. Translating it yields CASRTQVAPQHF.

The chain has TRBV27 and TRBJ2-3, with 13 nucleotides matching TRBD2. The germline V gene encodes CDR1 MNHEY and CDR2 SMNVEV (reference sequence). The CDR3 runs to 19 residues. Trimming at V came to 2 bases and at J to 3 bases, leaving 11 bases not matched to a gene. For the CDR3, the DNA is TGTGCCAGCAGTTTACCCAGGGGGGGGACTAGCGGGATAACAGATACGCAGTATTTT. Its translation: CASSLPRGGTSGITDTQYF.